The 22 T cell receptor beta chains below all came from one sample that was sequenced in a study of brain T cells in children with intractable seizures. Repertoires were generated with immunoSEQ multiplex PCR, while TCRdb's copy carries only in-frame clones and drops some. This sample has fewer than 25,000 clones, with 94% found just once. The sample in question was peripheral blood, obtained at surgery. Receptors originate from a boy between 10 and 17 years old with focal cortical dysplasia and intractable seizures.

This chain connects TRBV2 to TRBJ2-5; 10 nucleotides align to TRBD2. CDR1 SNHLY and CDR2 FYNNEI come from the germline V gene. CDR3 size: 17 residues. V lost 2 bases, J lost 5 bases, and 11 bases stayed unmatched. As DNA, the CDR3 is TGTGCCAGCAGTGAATACCTAGCGGGGGTAGGGGGGGAGACCCAGTACTTC. Its protein is CASSEYLAGVGGETQYF.

The gene calls are TRBV6-5 and TRBJ1-4, with a tentative D call TRBD1 (5 bases). Trimming shortened V by 6 bases and J by 10 bases, and 18 bases separated the two germline ends. The germline V gene has CDR1 MNHEY and CDR2 SVGAGI. This CDR3 has 14 residues. As DNA, the CDR3 is TGTGCCAGCAGCGCTTTAGGGGAAATCGGAAAACTGTTTTTT. It specifies CASSALGEIGKLFF.

V usage is TRBV6-1 and J usage is TRBJ1-2, with D perhaps matching TRBD1 (6 bases). The V end was cut by 3 bases, the J end by 0 bases, with 11 bases between. From germline, CDR1 is MNHNS and CDR2 SASEGT. The CDR3 length is 15 residues. CDR3 in DNA: TGTGCCAGCAGTGAGATAGGGACACCTAACTATGGCTACACCTTC. Translating gives CASSEIGTPNYGYTF.

This chain uses TRBV6-1 with TRBJ2-1, with 7 bases identical to TRBD2. The CDR3 runs to 16 residues. Germline V gives CDR1 MNHNS, CDR2 SASEGT. With V trimmed by 1 base and J by 4 bases, 7 bases remained unmatched. The CDR3 is CASSEEEGRGYNEQFF. CDR3 nucleotide sequence: TGTGCCAGCAGTGAAGAGGAGGGGCGGGGGTACAATGAGCAGTTCTTC.

The chain is built from TRBV30 and TRBJ1-4; D perhaps matches TRBD1 (5 bases). V lost 2 bases, J lost 6 bases, and 13 bases lay in between. Germline V lookup: CDR1 GTSNPN, CDR2 SVGIG (reference sequence). This CDR3 contains 14 residues. The CDR3 loop is CAWSFQGGYEKLFF. The CDR3 region has the DNA TGTGCCTGGAGTTTTCAGGGCGGGTATGAAAAACTGTTTTTT.

The J gene is TRBJ2-3, the V gene TRBV6-5; D not certain. Deletions cut 6 bases from V and 3 bases from J, with 10 bases between. This CDR3 region has 13 residues. Germline CDR1 and CDR2: MNHEY and SVGAGI. In DNA form, the CDR3 reads TGTGCCAGCAGGAGTAGCTGGACAGATACGCAGTATTTT. Protein product: CASRSSWTDTQYF.

The chain links TRBV5-1 to TRBJ1-5; TRBD1 might be the D (5 bases). CDR3 length: 14 amino acids. Germline CDR1 and CDR2: SGHRS and YFSETQ. V lost 1 base to trimming and J lost 2 bases, with 7 bases between them. CDR3 sequence (DNA): TGCGCCAGCAGCTTGAGAGGGGGCAATCAGCCCCAGCATTTT. Translation: CASSLRGGNQPQHF.

The chain has TRBV5-5 and TRBJ2-1, with D possibly matching TRBD2 (7 bases). Trimming cost V 6 bases and J 0 bases, with 13 bases left between them. This CDR3 has 15 amino acids. CDR1 and CDR2 from the germline V gene are SGHKS and YYEKEE (reference sequence). DNA for the CDR3: TGTGCCAGCACCCGAGGGGGGGACTCCTACAATGAGCAGTTCTTC. Translating it yields CASTRGGDSYNEQFF. The full variable domain, with the rest looked up from reference TRBV5-5 and TRBJ2-1, is DAGVTQSPTHLIKTRGQQVTLRCSPISGHKSVSWYQQVLGQGPQFIFQYYEKEERGRGNFPDRFSARQFPNYSSELNVNALLLGDSALYLCASTRGGDSYNEQFFGPGTRLTVL.

The chain recombines TRBV4-1 with TRBJ1-1, with unresolved D. Trimming left V 1 base short and J 7 bases short, with 4 bases between. The germline V gene has CDR1 MGHRA and CDR2 YSYEKL. This CDR3 comprises 11 residues. The CDR3 region has the DNA TGCGCCAGCAGCCAAGCGGATGAAGCTTTCTTT. This encodes CASSQADEAFF.

This sequence joins TRBV6-4 and TRBJ2-3; TRBD2 agrees at 12 bases. The junction had 0 bases not matched to a gene; V was cut back by 0 bases and J by 5 bases. This CDR3 has 15 amino acids. CDR1 is MRHNA and CDR2 is SNTAGT in the germline V gene. In nucleotides, the CDR3 is TGTGCCAGCAGTGACTCGACTAGCGGGGGAGATACGCAGTATTTT. Amino acids: CASSDSTSGGDTQYF.

The rearrangement uses TRBV7-9 and TRBJ1-4; 9 bases map to TRBD1. The V gene end was trimmed by 1 base and the J gene end by 8 bases; junction bases not matched to a gene: 11. From germline, CDR1 is SEHNR and CDR2 FQNEAQ (reference sequence). This CDR3 is 17 amino acids long. CDR3 in DNA: TGTGCCAGCAGCTTAGAACAGGGGGCGGGAGTGCGAGAAAAACTGTTTTTT. This encodes CASSLEQGAGVREKLFF.

The rearrangement uses TRBV24-1 and TRBJ2-3; either TRBD1 or TRBD2 may supply D (5 bases each). The length of the CDR3 is 15 residues. Per the germline V gene, CDR1 is KGHDR and CDR2 is SFDVKD. V was shortened by 10 bases and J by 0 bases, with 16 bases between the two germline ends. The chain's CDR3 is CATRGADWSTDTQYF. In DNA, the CDR3 is TGTGCCACTCGTGGGGCGGACTGGAGCACAGATACGCAGTATTTT.

The V call is TRBV9, the J call TRBJ2-7, with TRBD1 as a possible D gene (5 bases). Germline-derived CDR1 and CDR2 are SGDLS and YYNGEE. The CDR3 length is 13 residues. V lost 2 bases, J lost 5 bases, and 11 bases lay in between. The CDR3 nucleotides read TGTGCCAGCAGCGTGGCAGGGAAGAACGAGCAGTACTTC. Its translation is CASSVAGKNEQYF.

The chain couples TRBV15 to TRBJ2-2, with D hard to call. Germline V gene sequence: CDR1 LNHNV, CDR2 YYDKDF (reference sequence). CDR3 size: 14 residues. V was clipped by 4 bases and J by 3 bases, with 9 bases between them. CDR3 nucleotides: TGTGCCACCAGCAACCACAGTTACACCGGGGAGCTGTTTTTT. It specifies CATSNHSYTGELFF.

The chain is built from TRBV7-2 and TRBJ2-1; no firm D call. Germline CDR1 SGHTA, CDR2 FQGNSA. V shed 2 bases and J shed 7 bases, with 12 bases lying between them. This CDR3 contains 14 residues. Here the CDR3 reads CASSLFWTPNEQFF. The CDR3 DNA sequence: TGTGCCAGCAGCTTATTTTGGACGCCGAATGAGCAGTTCTTC.

V is TRBV7-6 and J is TRBJ2-1, with 8 bases fitting TRBD2. Trimming took 2 bases from V and 8 from J; bases not matched to a gene: 11. The CDR3 length is 16 residues. CDR1 is SGHVS and CDR2 is FNYEAQ in the germline V gene. CDR3 sequence: CASSLSGGPGAYEQFF. CDR3 DNA: TGTGCCAGCAGCTTATCGGGAGGGCCTGGTGCATATGAGCAGTTCTTC.

The chain is built from TRBV4-2 and TRBJ2-1, with D possibly matching TRBD2 (5 bases). Between the trimmed V and J ends, which lost 0 bases and 8 bases, there was a span of 14 bases. CDR3 size: 15 residues. The germline V gene encodes CDR1 LGHNA and CDR2 YNFKEQ. CDR3 DNA: TGTGCCAGCAGCCAAGAAGGTTCTCGGGGTCATGAGCAGTTCTTC. This gives the protein CASSQEGSRGHEQFF.

The V gene is TRBV7-9, the J gene TRBJ2-7; D possibly corresponds to TRBD2 (5 bases). V gave up 4 bases and J gave up 6 bases, with 28 bases separating them. This CDR3 region has 18 residues. Germline assignment: CDR1 SEHNR and CDR2 FQNEAQ (reference sequence). The CDR3 protein is CASSSRGGPQGSGSEQYV. Here the CDR3 DNA reads TGTGCCAGCAGCTCTCGAGGAGGCCCTCAAGGTTCCGGCTCCGAGCAGTACGTC.

Only a few counts were recorded for this clone. The V call is TRBV27, the J call TRBJ1-4, with TRBD1 matching over 9 bases. CDR1 is MNHEY, CDR2 SMNVEV, per germline (reference sequence). CDR3 length: 16 residues. The V segment lost 3 bases and the J segment 7 bases; nucleotides outside the gene matches: 9. This CDR3 is CASSFRPGQGSEKLFF. CDR3 coding DNA: TGTGCCAGCAGTTTCCGACCGGGACAGGGTAGTGAAAAACTGTTTTTT.

This chain connects TRBV19 to TRBJ1-2; 9 bases fit TRBD1. Germline-derived CDR1 and CDR2 are LNHDA and SQIVND (reference sequence). V was pared by 2 bases and J by 2 bases, with 6 bases of the junction left unmatched. The CDR3 consists of 16 residues. CDR3 coding DNA: TGTGCCAGTAGTATATCTCGCGGACAGGGGAACTATGGCTACACCTTC. Translation: CASSISRGQGNYGYTF.

V is TRBV19 and J is TRBJ1-6; D perhaps matches TRBD1 (6 bases). The CDR3 totals 19 residues. Germline lookup yields CDR1 LNHDA and CDR2 SQIVND (reference sequence). V was shortened by 5 bases and J by 7 bases, with 27 bases between the two germline ends. CDR3 nucleotides: TGTGCCAGTAGTCCCATTCCGCCGCTCAGGGGAAGTTGGAATTCACCCCTCCACTTT. Its translation is CASSPIPPLRGSWNSPLHF.

This rearrangement joins TRBV7-9 to TRBJ1-4; D gene ambiguous. This CDR3 region has 15 residues. CDR1 and CDR2 from the germline V gene are SEHNR and FQNEAQ (reference sequence). The V and J ends lost 5 bases and 6 bases respectively, with 16 bases between them. Here the CDR3 reads CASSRAVTVHEKLFF. DNA for the CDR3: TGTGCCAGCAGCCGCGCGGTGACGGTCCATGAAAAACTGTTTTTT.